This TCR beta chain was observed in a study of response to subunit inactivated influenza vaccine. Study-level points and caveats: Each seasonal influenza vaccination recruits few new T cells, the authors suggested.

As regards this clonotype: The target antigen is unknown.

TCRdb passed the RT-PCR reads through MiXCR, listing each CDR3 protein once. The sample shows about 520,000 distinct CDR3 sequences, 25% of them seen only once. With 5 bases clipped from V and 0 bases from J, the junction kept 4 bases outside the gene matches. This CDR3 contains 16 residues. Germline V gives CDR1 SGHTA, CDR2 FQGNSA. V gene TRBV7-2 combines with J gene TRBJ2-6, with 7 bases matching TRBD1. The clonotype comes from a man in his fifties who received an inactivated influenza vaccine. Here the sequenced sample was CD4+ T cells sorted from PBMCs, taken around 5 days after vaccination. CDR3 region: CASSETGNSGANVLTF. CDR3 DNA: TGTGCCAGCAGCGAGACAGGGAACTCTGGGGCCAACGTCCTGACTTTC.